This T cell receptor beta chain was retrieved from a study of blood T cell repertoires in COVID-19. Study context: Acute and convalescent COVID-19 specimens originated in the United States, Italy and Spain. The analysed material was cDNA or gDNA that came from T cells, B-cell-depleted T cells, or PBMCs.

Comment on this clone: Since the CDR3 does not end with the conserved phenylalanine or tryptophan, this likely comes from a read error. The DNA is omitted, as the CDR3 cannot be located on it reliably, and the CDR3 follows TCRdb's listing.

Authors' methods: Amplification with reference gene primers provided the estimates of nucleated cell counts. Produced via immunoSEQ multiplex PCR; TCRdb's table is partial and in-frame only. V, J and clone size reflect that table, while D and trimming were determined from the DNA. The table has roughly 160,000 clones, just over 85% seen once. The CDR3 is made up of 12 amino acids, end residues included. CDR1 is SNHLY, CDR2 FYNNEI, per germline. The specimen sequenced was peripheral blood. V and J are TRBV2 and TRBJ1-2; the table assigns TRBD1, which was not confirmed against the DNA. The TCR comes from a man between 60 and 75 years old with acute or convalescent COVID-19. CDR3 amino acids: CASSEQGGAEKL.